This entry concerns a single T cell receptor (beta chain). This sample is part of a study of metastatic and nonmetastatic thyroid tumors. Thyroid surgery had not been preceded by any treatment in any patient. TCRdb ran MiXCR on the PCR reads. The sample lists about 40,000 clones; roughly a sixth were seen once. The clonotype was recovered from a female donor with papillary thyroid cancer or a benign thyroid nodule (not recorded which). Some clones in this sample may be carry-over from other donors' samples. Material: blood.

The CDR3 region has the DNA TGTGCCAGTACCCCCAGGCGCGACGGAGATAATTCACCCCTCCACTTT. Translated: CASTPRRDGDNSPLHF. This chain connects TRBV19 to TRBJ1-6; D ambiguous. The germline V gene encodes CDR1 LNHDA and CDR2 SQIVND (reference sequence). The V end lost 7 bases, the J end lost 5 bases, and 18 bases lay between the germline ends. This CDR3 comprises 16 residues.